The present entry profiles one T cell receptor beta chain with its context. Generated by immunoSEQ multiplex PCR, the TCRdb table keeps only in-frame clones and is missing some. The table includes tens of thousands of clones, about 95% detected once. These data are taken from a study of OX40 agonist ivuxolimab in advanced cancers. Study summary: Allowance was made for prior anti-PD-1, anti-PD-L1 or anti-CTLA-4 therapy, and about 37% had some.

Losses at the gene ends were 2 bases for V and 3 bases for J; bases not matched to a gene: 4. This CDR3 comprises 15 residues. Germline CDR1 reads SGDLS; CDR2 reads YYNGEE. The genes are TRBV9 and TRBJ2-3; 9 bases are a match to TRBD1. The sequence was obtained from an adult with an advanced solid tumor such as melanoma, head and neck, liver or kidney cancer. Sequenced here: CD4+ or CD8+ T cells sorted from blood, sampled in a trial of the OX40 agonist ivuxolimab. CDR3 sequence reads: CASSVRDRETDTQYF. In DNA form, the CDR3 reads TGTGCCAGCAGCGTCCGGGACAGGGAAACAGATACGCAGTATTTT.